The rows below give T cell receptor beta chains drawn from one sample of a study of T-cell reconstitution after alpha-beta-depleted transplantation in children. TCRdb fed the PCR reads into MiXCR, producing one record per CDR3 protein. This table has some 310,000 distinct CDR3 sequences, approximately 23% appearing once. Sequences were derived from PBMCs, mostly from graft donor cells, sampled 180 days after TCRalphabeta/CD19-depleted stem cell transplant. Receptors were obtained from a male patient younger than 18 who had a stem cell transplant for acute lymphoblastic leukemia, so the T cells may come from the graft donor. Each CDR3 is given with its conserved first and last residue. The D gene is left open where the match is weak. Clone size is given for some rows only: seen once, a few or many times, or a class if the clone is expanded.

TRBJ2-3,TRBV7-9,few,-,TGTGCCAGCAGCTTCGGGCGGGTCACAGATACGCAGTATTTT,CASSFGRVTDTQYF
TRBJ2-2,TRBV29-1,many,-,TGCAGCGTCCGAAGGCCAGGAAGGAGGACCGGGGAGCTGTTTTTT,CSVRRPGRRTGELFF
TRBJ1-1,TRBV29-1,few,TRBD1,TGCAGCGCTTTGGGGACAGAAATGAACACTGAAGCTTTCTTT,CSALGTEMNTEAFF
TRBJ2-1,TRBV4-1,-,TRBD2,TGCGCCAGCAGCCAAGAAGCGGGAGGTAGCTTCAATGAGCAGTTCTTC,CASSQEAGGSFNEQFF
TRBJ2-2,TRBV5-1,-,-,TGCGCCAGCAGCTTGGTTGGGGGTTACACCGGGGAGCTGTTTTTT,CASSLVGGYTGELFF
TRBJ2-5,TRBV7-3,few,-,TGTGCCAGCAGCCCCACCCCCCAAGAGACCCAGTACTTC,CASSPTPQETQYF
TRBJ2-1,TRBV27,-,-,TGTGCCAGCAGTTCCAACCCCCTGAATGAGCAGTTCTTC,CASSSNPLNEQFF
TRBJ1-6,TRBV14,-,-,TGTGCCAGCAGCCAGGGTGTAAGATCCTATAATTCAACCCTCCACTTT,CASSQGVRSYNSTLHF
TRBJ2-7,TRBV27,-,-,TGTGCCAGCAGAGAACCTCCCGGGACGTTCTTCAGCTCCTACGAGCAGTACTTC,CASREPPGTFFSSYEQYF
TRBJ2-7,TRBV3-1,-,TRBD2,TGTGCCAGCAGCCAAGATCGACTAGCCGAGGAGTACTTC,CASSQDRLAEEYF
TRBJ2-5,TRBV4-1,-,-,TGCGCCAGCAGCCAAGATTGGGCGGGAATGGAGACCCAGTACTTC,CASSQDWAGMETQYF
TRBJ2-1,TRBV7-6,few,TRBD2,TGTGCCAGCAGCTTAGCGCTAGCGGGAAGCCGAAATGAGCAGTTCTTC,CASSLALAGSRNEQFF
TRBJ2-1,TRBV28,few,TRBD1,TGTGCCAGCGGGACGGACAGGGACCACTACAATGAGCAGTTCTTC,CASGTDRDHYNEQFF
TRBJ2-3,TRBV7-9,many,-,TGTGCCAGCAGCCGAGAAGATACGCAGTATTTT,CASSREDTQYF
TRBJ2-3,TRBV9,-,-,TGTGCCAGCAGCGTGGGGCTGGGGAGAGCCAGCACAGATACGCAGTATTTT,CASSVGLGRASTDTQYF
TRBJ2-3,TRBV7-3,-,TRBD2,TGTGCCAGCAGCTTAGGACCTAGCGGGAGTGGGGCAGATACGCAGTATTTT,CASSLGPSGSGADTQYF
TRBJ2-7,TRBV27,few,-,TGTGCCAGCAGTTTGCTACAGGGTAGCGAGCAGTACTTC,CASSLLQGSEQYF
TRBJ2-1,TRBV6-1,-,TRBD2,TGTGCCAGCAGTCCTTTTAGCGGGAGCTCCTACAATGAGCAGTTCTTC,CASSPFSGSSYNEQFF
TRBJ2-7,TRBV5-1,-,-,TGCGCCAGCAGCTTAGCCCCAGGGATTTCCTACGAGCAGTACTTC,CASSLAPGISYEQYF
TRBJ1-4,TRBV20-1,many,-,TGCAGTGCCGCGGGCAGATTTACTATGAATGAAAAACTGTTTTTT,CSAAGRFTMNEKLFF
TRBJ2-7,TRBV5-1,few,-,TGCGCCAGCAGCTTCCGGGACGGACTCTACGAGCAGTACTTC,CASSFRDGLYEQYF
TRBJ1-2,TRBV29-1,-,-,TGCAGCGTTTTGGCATTGGGCGCGCACTATGGCTACACCTTC,CSVLALGAHYGYTF
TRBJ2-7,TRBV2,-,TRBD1,TGTGCCAGCGGGACAGGGGTCTACGAGCAGTACTTC,CASGTGVYEQYF
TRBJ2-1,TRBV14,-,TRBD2,TGTGCCAGCAGCCTCCTACGGGGGACTAGCGGAAATGAGCAGTTCTTC,CASSLLRGTSGNEQFF
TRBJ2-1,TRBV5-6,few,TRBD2,TGTGCCAGCAGCTCTAAGGGCCTAGCGGGATATTTCCCTGGTGAGCAGTTCTTC,CASSSKGLAGYFPGEQFF